A selection of T cell receptor beta chains follows, all from one sample in a study of blood T cell repertoires in COVID-19. This table comes from immunoSEQ multiplex PCR, and its TCRdb copy is limited to in-frame clones, with some not included. The repertoire consists of roughly 190,000 clones, with approximately 87% occurring once and the leading ten covering 10% to 11%. Sequences were obtained from peripheral blood. The receptor set was obtained from an older woman with COVID-19, enrolled during active disease. CDR3s include the opening cysteine and the closing phenylalanine or tryptophan. The D gene is left open where the match is weak. Size tells how often a clone was seen (once, few, many) or the class of an expanded clone, and some rows leave it out.

cdr3_nt	cdr3_aa	v_call	d_call	clone_size	j_call
TGTGCCAGCAGTGAAACATTGGGCTACACCTTC	CASSETLGYTF	TRBV25-1	NA	NA	TRBJ1-2
TGTGCCAGCAGCTCTAGCGGGAGTAAAATTGGGCAGTACTTC	CASSSSGSKIGQYF	TRBV5-8	TRBD2	few	TRBJ2-7
TGTGCCAGCAGCTCACGATGGGGGCGAGAGACCCAGTACTTC	CASSSRWGRETQYF	TRBV7-2	NA	NA	TRBJ2-5
TGTGCCAGCAGCCCCGGGGGACTACGAAATGAGCAGTTCTTC	CASSPGGLRNEQFF	TRBV11-3	TRBD2	NA	TRBJ2-1
TGTGCCATCAGTGAATGGGGGCCAACTAATGAAAAACTGTTTTTT	CAISEWGPTNEKLFF	TRBV10-3	NA	NA	TRBJ1-4
TGCGCCAGCAGCTTGGTGGTCAGCGGCTACGTGCACTTC	CASSLVVSGYVHF	TRBV5-1	NA	once	TRBJ2-7
TGTGCCAGCAGCAGGACAGCCCAATACGAGCAGTACTTC	CASSRTAQYEQYF	TRBV5-5	NA	NA	TRBJ2-7
TGTGCCAGCAGCCTACAGGAGTTTTGGGGCTACACCTTC	CASSLQEFWGYTF	TRBV14	NA	NA	TRBJ1-2
TGTGCCAGCAGCCACGGAGTACAGGTTATGAACACTGAAGCTTTCTTT	CASSHGVQVMNTEAFF	TRBV5-6	NA	NA	TRBJ1-1
TGTGCCAGCAGTTTAGCGGGTTACGAGCAGTACTTC	CASSLAGYEQYF	TRBV28	NA	NA	TRBJ2-7
TGCGCCAGCAGCCCGAGTGGGGCCCTTAGCAATCAGCCCCAGCATTTT	CASSPSGALSNQPQHF	TRBV5-1	NA	NA	TRBJ1-5
TGTGCCAGCAGTCAAGGGGGAGACAATCAGCCCCAGCATTTT	CASSQGGDNQPQHF	TRBV2	NA	NA	TRBJ1-5
TGTGCCAGCAGTTACGGACAGGGGGGGCATGGCTACACCTTC	CASSYGQGGHGYTF	TRBV6-2/TRBV6-3	TRBD1	NA	TRBJ1-2
TGTGCCAGTAGCCCCCCCGGGGTCTCTGAAGCTTTCTTT	CASSPPGVSEAFF	TRBV3-1/TRBV3-2	NA	NA	TRBJ1-1
TGCACCAGCAGCCAAGATGGGTGGCGGGACCCTTACTCAAGGGGCTTATACAATGAGCAGTTCTTC	CTSSQDGWRDPYSRGLYNEQFF	TRBV1	NA	NA	TRBJ2-1
TGTGCCAGCAGCTCAAAGGGACTAGCGGGAGGGTTAGCCAAAAACATTCAGTACTTC	CASSSKGLAGGLAKNIQYF	TRBV7-2	TRBD2	NA	TRBJ2-4
TGTGCCAGCAGCCAAGAGGGAGGCAGGGGGAGCCTCAATCAGCCCCAGCATTTT	CASSQEGGRGSLNQPQHF	TRBV3-1/TRBV3-2	TRBD1	NA	TRBJ1-5
TGTGCCTGGAGTAGCGCGGGAGTGGGCGGGGAGCTGTTTTTT	CAWSSAGVGGELFF	TRBV30	TRBD2	NA	TRBJ2-2
TGCGCCAGCAGCCAAGAGCCCGGGGGCTCCTACAATGAGCAGTTCTTC	CASSQEPGGSYNEQFF	TRBV4-1	NA	NA	TRBJ2-1
TGTGCCAGCAGCCAAGGCCAGGGGGCTTTAAAGGCTTTCTTT	CASSQGQGALKAFF	TRBV4-2	TRBD1	NA	TRBJ1-1
TGTGCCAGCAATGCGGGGGGAGCCCAGCATTTT	CASNAGGAQHF	TRBV19	NA	few	TRBJ1-5
TGTGCCAGCAGCCAGGACAGGAACTACGAGCAGTACTTC	CASSQDRNYEQYF	TRBV3-1/TRBV3-2	TRBD1	NA	TRBJ2-7
TGTGCCAGCACCCACAGGAATCAGCCCCAGCATTTT	CASTHRNQPQHF	TRBV2	NA	NA	TRBJ1-5
TGTGCCAGCAGCCCAGGACTAGCGCTCTACAATGAGCAGTTCTTC	CASSPGLALYNEQFF	TRBV7-9	TRBD2	NA	TRBJ2-1
TGTGCCACCAGTGTGGGAGGTCTAGTCAATGAGCAGTTCTTC	CATSVGGLVNEQFF	TRBV24-1	NA	NA	TRBJ2-1
TGTGCCAGCAGCGAGTCAACAGGGTCCGGCCAAGAGACCCAGTACTTC	CASSESTGSGQETQYF	TRBV9	NA	NA	TRBJ2-5
TGCGCCAGCAGTCCTCAACCCTCTAGCGGGAGTACGAGAAATGAGCAGTTCTTC	CASSPQPSSGSTRNEQFF	TRBV4-1	TRBD2	once	TRBJ2-1
TGTGCCAGCAGCTTAGAGGCCGTATGGACCCAGTACTTC	CASSLEAVWTQYF	TRBV11-3	NA	NA	TRBJ2-5
TGTGCCAGTAGTATAAAGGGGGATAACTATGGCTACACCTTC	CASSIKGDNYGYTF	TRBV19	NA	NA	TRBJ1-2
TGTGCCAGCAGAGACGATCAGGGGGCCAACTATGGCTACACCTTC	CASRDDQGANYGYTF	TRBV25-1	TRBD1	once	TRBJ1-2
TGTGCCAGCAGGGGAGGGGTGACCGGGGAGCTGTTTTTT	CASRGGVTGELFF	TRBV12-3/TRBV12-4	TRBD2	few	TRBJ2-2
TGCGCCAGCAGCCCCCAGAGAGGGTTCTACGAGCAGTACTTC	CASSPQRGFYEQYF	TRBV4-3	NA	NA	TRBJ2-7
TGTGCCAGCTCACCATATCAGGACAACTACGAGCAGTACTTC	CASSPYQDNYEQYF	TRBV18	NA	NA	TRBJ2-7
TGTGCCAGCAGTGTTATGGGGAGCTGGGATGAAAAACTGTTTTTT	CASSVMGSWDEKLFF	TRBV2	NA	NA	TRBJ1-4
TGTGCCAGCAGCCTTCGGCATGGCCTAGCGGGAGGGCCGGTCACCGGGGAGCTGTTTTTT	CASSLRHGLAGGPVTGELFF	TRBV9	TRBD2	NA	TRBJ2-2
TGTGCCACCAGCAGAGATCCCTATTTCACCTACGAGCAGTACTTC	CATSRDPYFTYEQYF	TRBV15	NA	NA	TRBJ2-7
TGTGCCAGCAGCTTACCGGGAGGGCCGGGGGATGAGCAGTTCTTC	CASSLPGGPGDEQFF	TRBV7-8	TRBD2	NA	TRBJ2-1
TGTGCCAGCAGGGGGACAGGGAAAATTGGCTACACCTTC	CASRGTGKIGYTF	TRBV12-3/TRBV12-4	TRBD1	NA	TRBJ1-2